Below, 10 T cell receptor beta chains from the same sample are listed, as sequenced in a study of control samples from healthy donors and cancer patients. Profiling relied on immunoSEQ multiplex PCR, and the TCRdb table lists in-frame clones only, not all of them. The repertoire holds about 51,000 clones, with roughly 89% as singletons. Sample: PBMCs. These TCRs come from a man between 40 and 49 years old with colorectal cancer.

The CDR3 loop reads CASSFRTSGYNEQFF. Here the CDR3 DNA reads TGTGCCAGCAGCTTTCGGACTAGCGGTTACAATGAGCAGTTCTTC. The V and J genes are TRBV9 and TRBJ2-1, with 10 bases lining up with TRBD2. Germline CDR1 SGDLS, CDR2 YYNGEE. The V gene end was trimmed by 4 bases and the J gene end by 4 bases; junction bases not matched to a gene: 5. This CDR3 is built from 15 residues.

CDR3 sequence reads: CASSSPGPWKRPQHF. The CDR3 coding sequence is TGTGCCAGCAGTTCCCCGGGACCTTGGAAGAGACCCCAGCATTTT. The chain links TRBV6-2 or TRBV6-3 to TRBJ1-5; D perhaps matches TRBD1 (5 bases). V lost 4 bases and J 10 bases, leaving 20 bases between the germline ends. The CDR3 has 15 residues. Looked up from germline, CDR1 is MNHEY and CDR2 is SVGEGT.

This clone was found a few times. CDR3 in amino acids: CASSRGRGMNYGYTF. For the CDR3, the DNA is TGTGCCAGCAGTCGAGGCCGGGGGATGAACTATGGCTACACCTTC. The J gene is TRBJ1-2, the V gene TRBV14; weak D call: TRBD1 (5 bases). The CDR3 contains 15 residues. CDR1 SGHDN and CDR2 FVKESK come from the germline V gene. Trimming left V 6 bases short and J 2 bases short, with 16 bases between.

This clone was detected once. CDR3 amino acids: CASSFGNTEAFF. The CDR3 DNA follows: TGTGCCAGCAGTTTCGGGAACACTGAAGCTTTCTTT. The chain links TRBV27 to TRBJ1-1, with D uncertain. The CDR3 loop spans 12 amino acids. Trimming removed 3 bases at V and 1 base at J, with 3 bases between. Germline V gene data show CDR1 as MNHEY and CDR2 as SMNVEV (reference sequence).

This chain uses TRBV27 with TRBJ2-3; TRBD1 matches 10 bases. CDR1 and CDR2 from the germline V gene are MNHEY and SMNVEV (reference sequence). J lost 4 bases, V lost 5 bases, and 12 bases had no gene match. The CDR3 has 17 residues. The CDR3, as DNA: TGTGCCAGCAGTGAACTTATCGGGACAGGGGAAGCAGATACGCAGTATTTT. Its translation is CASSELIGTGEADTQYF.

The chain employs TRBV6-6 and TRBJ1-1; no reliable D call. Trimming removed 3 bases from V and 1 base from J, with 15 bases in between. The CDR3 sequence is 16 residues long. CDR1 MNHNY and CDR2 SVGAGI come from the germline V gene (reference sequence). The CDR3 protein is CASSYPGPSGNTEAFF. As DNA, the CDR3 is TGTGCCAGCAGTTATCCCGGACCGTCAGGGAACACTGAAGCTTTCTTT.

The chain has TRBV7-6 and TRBJ2-1; D is undetermined. The CDR3 runs to 12 residues. The V gene lost 5 bases and the J gene lost 5 bases, with 7 bases spanning the gap. The germline V gene has CDR1 SGHVS and CDR2 FNYEAQ. The CDR3 here is CASSPADNEQFF. CDR3 nucleotides: TGTGCCAGCAGCCCCGCAGACAATGAGCAGTTCTTC.

CDR3 loop: CASSFWDEAFF. The CDR3 DNA is TGTGCCAGCAGTTTTTGGGATGAAGCTTTCTTT. J is TRBJ1-1 and V is TRBV28; D call uncertain. Per germline, CDR1 MDHEN and CDR2 SYDVKM. The length of the CDR3 is 11 residues. V was trimmed by 3 bases and J by 7 bases, leaving 6 bases between them.

The V call is TRBV3-1 (or the pseudogene TRBV3-2), the J call TRBJ2-7, with D possibly matching TRBD2 (5 bases). Deletions cut 1 base from V and 3 bases from J, with 13 bases between. CDR3 length: 15 amino acids. The germline V gene has CDR1 LGHDT and CDR2 YNNKEL (reference sequence). Here the CDR3 DNA reads TGTGCCAGCAGCCAAGTACGGAGGACCAACTACGAGCAGTACTTC. Encoded protein: CASSQVRRTNYEQYF.

The gene calls are TRBV24-1 and TRBJ2-5, with 8 bases lining up with TRBD2. The CDR3 is 15 amino acids. In germline, CDR1 is KGHDR, CDR2 SFDVKD. Trimming at V came to 3 bases and at J to 4 bases, leaving 6 bases not matched to a gene. CDR3 nucleotides: TGTGCCACCAGTGATGCCGGTCTAGCGGGAGAGACCCAGTACTTC. Encoded protein: CATSDAGLAGETQYF.